Listed below are T cell receptor beta chains from one sample, sequenced in a study of metastatic and nonmetastatic thyroid tumors. MiXCR reprocessed the PCR reads for TCRdb. Among about 12,000 clones listed, 9% to 14% were seen once. The sequencing sample was made of blood. The receptors were gathered from a female donor with papillary thyroid cancer or a benign thyroid nodule (not recorded which). Some clones in this sample may be carry-over from other donors' samples. The CDR3 runs from the conserved cysteine through the conserved F or W.

V	J	CDR3
TRBV14	TRBJ2-7	CASSLLTTGGEQYF
TRBV11-2	TRBJ2-3	CASSLTRAADTQYF
TRBV5-1	TRBJ1-6	CASSRGVTGGNSPLHF
TRBV5-1	TRBJ1-4	CASSLGRENEKLFF
TRBV12-3/TRBV12-4	TRBJ2-1	CASKTGFMEQFF
TRBV27	TRBJ2-5	CASSPGGLAGEDAQYF
TRBV10-1	TRBJ1-2	CASSLARSRRSGGYTF
TRBV28	TRBJ2-7	CASRPPWGEQYF
TRBV14	TRBJ1-6	CASSQEAGPNSPLHF
TRBV20-1	TRBJ2-7	CSALLGEFKQYF
TRBV6-9	TRBJ2-3	CASSYWPPILAGENSDTQYF
TRBV30	TRBJ1-2	CAWSASGGYGYTF
TRBV12-3/TRBV12-4	TRBJ2-5	CASRGVEETQYF
TRBV6-2/TRBV6-3	TRBJ1-1	CASSYSPGNLANTEAFF
TRBV18	TRBJ2-1	CASSPQGWGIDEQFF
TRBV5-4	TRBJ2-5	CASSPGGESGGQETQYF
TRBV12-3/TRBV12-4	TRBJ1-2	CASSLGGHMRCYGYTF
TRBV12-3/TRBV12-4	TRBJ1-5	CASSSDSNQPQHF
TRBV9	TRBJ2-1	CASSQGTSGDNEQFF
TRBV27	TRBJ1-5	CARRQQGQPQHF
TRBV11-2	TRBJ2-7	CASSPGTYEQYF
TRBV6-1	TRBJ2-7	CASTPGLAEYEQYF
TRBV15	TRBJ2-3	CATSRDNWGTTDTQYF
TRBV6-5	TRBJ2-1	CASSFPDRTSYNEQFF
TRBV30	TRBJ2-5	CAWSGGRYETQYF
TRBV25-1	TRBJ2-3	CASSEVPTSTDTQYF
TRBV6-1	TRBJ2-7	CASSRDMNTYEQYF
TRBV6-2/TRBV6-3	TRBJ2-3	CASSSPGQETDTQYF
TRBV5-8	TRBJ1-6	CASSLVRGRNSPLHF
TRBV14	TRBJ1-3	CAKREPTIYF
TRBV18	TRBJ1-3	CASSPDYSGNTIYF
TRBV20-1	TRBJ1-1	CSARDPATEAFF
TRBV28	TRBJ2-7	CASSPPPNPAPYEQYF
TRBV2	TRBJ2-1	CASSASGTDYNEQFF
TRBV6-2/TRBV6-3	TRBJ2-6	CASTGQGRRGANVLTF
TRBV29-1	TRBJ1-5	CSVEDNRRQPQHF
TRBV10-3	TRBJ2-3	CAISEGGASRDTQYF
TRBV5-1	TRBJ2-7	CASSLLSQDSSYEQYF
TRBV14	TRBJ2-1	CASSSLAGGNNEQFF
TRBV7-8	TRBJ1-1	CASSPGWGGLPTEAFF
TRBV25-1	TRBJ2-5	CASSGAQGFGPETQYF
TRBV7-9	TRBJ2-5	CASSLGRGTETQYF
TRBV11-3	TRBJ2-1	CASSTLGGEQFF
TRBV2	TRBJ2-7	CASSPLYEQYF
TRBV7-2	TRBJ1-1	CASSPPVNTEAFF
TRBV12-3/TRBV12-4	TRBJ2-7	CASSLQRPYEQYF
TRBV29-1	TRBJ2-1	CSGTSGSGDEQFF
TRBV20-1	TRBJ2-3	CSAPRQTTDTQYF
TRBV27	TRBJ2-7	CASSPSRTGLLEQYF
TRBV12-3/TRBV12-4	TRBJ2-1	CASSLGVGLVEQFF
TRBV6-1	TRBJ2-7	CASSPVSSREQYF
TRBV11-1	TRBJ2-3	CAVPQGTGGTDTQYF
TRBV3-1	TRBJ1-1	CASSQWAEGIPEAFF